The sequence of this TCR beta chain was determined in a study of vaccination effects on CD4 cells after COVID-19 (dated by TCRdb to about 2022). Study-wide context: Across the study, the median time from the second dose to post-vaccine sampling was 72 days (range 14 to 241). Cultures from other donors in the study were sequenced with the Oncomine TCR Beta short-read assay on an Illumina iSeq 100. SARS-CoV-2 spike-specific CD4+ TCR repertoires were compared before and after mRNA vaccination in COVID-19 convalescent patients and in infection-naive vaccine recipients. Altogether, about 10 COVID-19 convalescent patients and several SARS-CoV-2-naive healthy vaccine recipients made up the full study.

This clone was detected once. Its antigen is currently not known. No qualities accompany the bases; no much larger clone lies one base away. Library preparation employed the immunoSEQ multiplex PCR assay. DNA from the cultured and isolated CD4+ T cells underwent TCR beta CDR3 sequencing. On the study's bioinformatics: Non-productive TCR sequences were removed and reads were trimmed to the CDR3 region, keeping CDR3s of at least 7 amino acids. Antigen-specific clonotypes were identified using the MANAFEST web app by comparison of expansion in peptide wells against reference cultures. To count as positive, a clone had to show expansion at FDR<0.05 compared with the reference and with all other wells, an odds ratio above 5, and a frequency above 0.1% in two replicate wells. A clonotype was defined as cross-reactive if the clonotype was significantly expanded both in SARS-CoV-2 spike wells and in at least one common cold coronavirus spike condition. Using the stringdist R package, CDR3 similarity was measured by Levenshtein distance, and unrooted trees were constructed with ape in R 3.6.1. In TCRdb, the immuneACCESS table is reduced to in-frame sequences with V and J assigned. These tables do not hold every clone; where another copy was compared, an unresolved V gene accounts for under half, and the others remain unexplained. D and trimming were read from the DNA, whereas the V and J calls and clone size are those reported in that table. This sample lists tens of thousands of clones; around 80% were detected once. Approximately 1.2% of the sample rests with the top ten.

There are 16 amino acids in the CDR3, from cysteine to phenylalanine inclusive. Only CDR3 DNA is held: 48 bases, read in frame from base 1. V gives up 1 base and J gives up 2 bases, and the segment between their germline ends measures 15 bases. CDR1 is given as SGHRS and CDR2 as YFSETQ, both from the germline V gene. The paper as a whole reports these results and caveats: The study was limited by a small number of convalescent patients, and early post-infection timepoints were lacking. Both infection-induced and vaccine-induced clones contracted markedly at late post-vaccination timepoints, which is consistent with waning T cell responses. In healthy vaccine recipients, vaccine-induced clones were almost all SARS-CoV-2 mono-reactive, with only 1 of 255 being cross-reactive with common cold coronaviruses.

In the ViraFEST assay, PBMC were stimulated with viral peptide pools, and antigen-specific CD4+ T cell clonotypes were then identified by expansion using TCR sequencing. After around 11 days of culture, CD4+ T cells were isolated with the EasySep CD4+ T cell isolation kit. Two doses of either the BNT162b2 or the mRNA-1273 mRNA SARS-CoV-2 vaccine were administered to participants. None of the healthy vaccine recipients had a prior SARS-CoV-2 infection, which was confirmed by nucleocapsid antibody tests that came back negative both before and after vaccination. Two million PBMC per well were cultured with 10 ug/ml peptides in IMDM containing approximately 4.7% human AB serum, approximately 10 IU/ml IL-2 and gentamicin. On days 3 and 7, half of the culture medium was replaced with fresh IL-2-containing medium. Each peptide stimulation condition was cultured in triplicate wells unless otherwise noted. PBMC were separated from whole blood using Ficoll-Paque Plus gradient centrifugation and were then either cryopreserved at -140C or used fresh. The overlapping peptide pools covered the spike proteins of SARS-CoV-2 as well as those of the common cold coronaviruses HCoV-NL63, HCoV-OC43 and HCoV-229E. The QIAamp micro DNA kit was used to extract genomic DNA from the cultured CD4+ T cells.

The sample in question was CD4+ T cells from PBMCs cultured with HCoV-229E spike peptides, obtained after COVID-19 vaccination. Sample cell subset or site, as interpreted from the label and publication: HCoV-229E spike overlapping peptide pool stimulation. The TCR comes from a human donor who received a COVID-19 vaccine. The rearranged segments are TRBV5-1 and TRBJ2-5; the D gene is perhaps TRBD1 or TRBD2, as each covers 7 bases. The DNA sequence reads TGCGCCAGCAGCTTGAGGGGAGGGACAGATCAAGAGACCCAGTACTTC. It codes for CASSLRGGTDQETQYF.